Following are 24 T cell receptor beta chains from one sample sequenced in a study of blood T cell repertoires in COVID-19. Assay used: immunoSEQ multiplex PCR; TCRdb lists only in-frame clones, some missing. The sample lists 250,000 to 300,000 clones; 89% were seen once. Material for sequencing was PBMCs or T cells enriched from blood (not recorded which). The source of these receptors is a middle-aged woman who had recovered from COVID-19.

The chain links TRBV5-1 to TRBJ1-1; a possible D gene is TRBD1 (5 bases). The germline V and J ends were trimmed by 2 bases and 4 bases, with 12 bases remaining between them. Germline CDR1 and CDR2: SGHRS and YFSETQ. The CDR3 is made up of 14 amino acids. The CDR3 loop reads CASSFQGVGTEAFF. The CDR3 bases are TGCGCCAGCAGCTTTCAAGGGGTGGGCACTGAAGCTTTCTTT.

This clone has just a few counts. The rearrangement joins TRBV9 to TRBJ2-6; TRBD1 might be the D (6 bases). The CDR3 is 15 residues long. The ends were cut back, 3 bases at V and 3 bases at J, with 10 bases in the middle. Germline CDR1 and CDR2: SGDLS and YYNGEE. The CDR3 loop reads CASSAGVYGANVLTF. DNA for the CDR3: TGTGCCAGCAGCGCAGGGGTGTATGGGGCCAACGTCCTGACTTTC. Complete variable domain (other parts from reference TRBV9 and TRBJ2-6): DSGVTQTPKHLITATGQRVTLRCSPRSGDLSVYWYQQSLDQGLQFLIQYYNGEERAKGNILERFSAQQFPDLHSELNLSSLELGDSALYFCASSAGVYGANVLTFGAGSRLTVL.

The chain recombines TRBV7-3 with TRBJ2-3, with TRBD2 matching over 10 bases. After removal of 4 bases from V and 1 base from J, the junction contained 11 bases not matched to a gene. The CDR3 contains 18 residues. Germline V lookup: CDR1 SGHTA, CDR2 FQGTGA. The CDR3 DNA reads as TGTGCCAGCAGCTCCACCCGGACCGGGACTAGCGGCACAGATACGCAGTATTTT. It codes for CASSSTRTGTSGTDTQYF.

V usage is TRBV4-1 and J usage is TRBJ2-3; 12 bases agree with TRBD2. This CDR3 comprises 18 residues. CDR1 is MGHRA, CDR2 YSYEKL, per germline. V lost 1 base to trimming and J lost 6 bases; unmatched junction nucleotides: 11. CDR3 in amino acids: CASSQGWVTSGGPDTQYF. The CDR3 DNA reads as TGCGCCAGCAGCCAAGGATGGGTGACTAGCGGGGGCCCGGATACGCAGTATTTT.

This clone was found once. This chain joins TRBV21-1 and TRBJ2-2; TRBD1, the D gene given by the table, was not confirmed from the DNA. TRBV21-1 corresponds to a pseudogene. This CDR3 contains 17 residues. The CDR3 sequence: CASSTKDRLPRTGELFF. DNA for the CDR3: TGTGCCAGCAGCACAAAGGACAGGCTACCTCGCACCGGGGAGCTGTTTTTT.

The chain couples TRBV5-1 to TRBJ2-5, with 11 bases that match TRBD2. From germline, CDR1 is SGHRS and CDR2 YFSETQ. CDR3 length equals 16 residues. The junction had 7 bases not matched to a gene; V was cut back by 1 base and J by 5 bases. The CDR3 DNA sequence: TGCGCCAGCAGCTTGCAGACTAGCGGGGCTGGGGAGACCCAGTACTTC. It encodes CASSLQTSGAGETQYF.

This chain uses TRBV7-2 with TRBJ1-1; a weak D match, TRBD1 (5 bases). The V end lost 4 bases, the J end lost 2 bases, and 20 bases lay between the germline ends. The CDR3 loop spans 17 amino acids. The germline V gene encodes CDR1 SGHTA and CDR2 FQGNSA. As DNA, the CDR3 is TGTGCCAGCAGCTCCCTTGTGGGGGGAAGAAGAAACACTGAAGCTTTCTTT. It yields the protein CASSSLVGGRRNTEAFF.

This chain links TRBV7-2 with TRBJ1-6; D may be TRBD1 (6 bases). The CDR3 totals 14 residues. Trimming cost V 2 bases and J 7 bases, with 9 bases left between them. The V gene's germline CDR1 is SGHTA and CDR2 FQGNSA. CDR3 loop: CASSLTGTNSPLHF. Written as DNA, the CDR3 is TGTGCCAGCAGCTTAACCGGGACAAATTCACCCCTCCACTTT.

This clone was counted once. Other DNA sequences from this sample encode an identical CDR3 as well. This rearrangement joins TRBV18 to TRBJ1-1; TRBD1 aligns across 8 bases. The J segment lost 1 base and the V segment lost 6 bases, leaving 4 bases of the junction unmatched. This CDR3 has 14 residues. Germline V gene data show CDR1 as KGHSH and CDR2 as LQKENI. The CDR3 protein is CASSPGQANTEAFF. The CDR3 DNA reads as TGTGCCAGCTCGCCGGGACAGGCGAACACTGAAGCTTTCTTT.

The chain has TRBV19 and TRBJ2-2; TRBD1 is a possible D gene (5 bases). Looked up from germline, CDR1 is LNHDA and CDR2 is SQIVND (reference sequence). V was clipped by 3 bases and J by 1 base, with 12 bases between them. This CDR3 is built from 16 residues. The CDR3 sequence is CASSIASTGNTGELFF. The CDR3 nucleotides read TGTGCCAGTAGTATCGCCTCTACAGGGAACACCGGGGAGCTGTTTTTT.

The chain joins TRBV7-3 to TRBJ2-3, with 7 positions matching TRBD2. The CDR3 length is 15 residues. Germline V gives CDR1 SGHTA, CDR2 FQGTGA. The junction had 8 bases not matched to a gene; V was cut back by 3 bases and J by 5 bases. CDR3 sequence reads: CASSLLGGEGDTQYF. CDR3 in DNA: TGTGCCAGCAGCTTGTTAGGCGGGGAGGGAGATACGCAGTATTTT.

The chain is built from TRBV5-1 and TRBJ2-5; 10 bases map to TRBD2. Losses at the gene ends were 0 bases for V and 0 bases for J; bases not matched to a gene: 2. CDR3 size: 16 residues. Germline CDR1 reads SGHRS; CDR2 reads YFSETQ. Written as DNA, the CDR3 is TGCGCCAGCAGCTTGGAGCTAGCGGGGGACCAAGAGACCCAGTACTTC. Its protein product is CASSLELAGDQETQYF.

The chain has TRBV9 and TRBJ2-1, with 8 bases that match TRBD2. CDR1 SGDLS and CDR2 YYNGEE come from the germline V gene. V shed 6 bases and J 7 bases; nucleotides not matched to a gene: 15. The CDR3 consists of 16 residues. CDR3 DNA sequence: TGTGCCAGCAACCTAGACGCCGCGGGAGGTATGAATGAGCAGTTCTTC. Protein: CASNLDAAGGMNEQFF. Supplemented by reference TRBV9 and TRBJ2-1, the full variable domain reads DSGVTQTPKHLITATGQRVTLRCSPRSGDLSVYWYQQSLDQGLQFLIQYYNGEERAKGNILERFSAQQFPDLHSELNLSSLELGDSALYFCASNLDAAGGMNEQFFGPGTRLTVL.

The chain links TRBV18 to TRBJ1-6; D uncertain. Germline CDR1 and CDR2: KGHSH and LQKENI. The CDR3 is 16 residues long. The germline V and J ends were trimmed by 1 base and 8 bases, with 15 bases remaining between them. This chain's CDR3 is CASSPLKTRNYSPLHF. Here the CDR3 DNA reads TGTGCCAGCTCACCACTTAAAACCAGGAATTATTCACCCCTCCACTTT.

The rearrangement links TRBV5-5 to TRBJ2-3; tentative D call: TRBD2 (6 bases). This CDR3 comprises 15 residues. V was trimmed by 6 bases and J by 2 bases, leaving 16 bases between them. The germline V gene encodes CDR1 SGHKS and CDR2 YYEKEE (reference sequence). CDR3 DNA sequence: TGTGCCAGCAACATACTAGCCGGTCTCACAGATACGCAGTATTTT. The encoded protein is CASNILAGLTDTQYF.

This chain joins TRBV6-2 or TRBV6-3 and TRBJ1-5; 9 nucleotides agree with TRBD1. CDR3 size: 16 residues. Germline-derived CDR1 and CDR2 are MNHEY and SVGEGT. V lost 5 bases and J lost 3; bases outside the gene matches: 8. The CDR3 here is CASSMHRGHNNQPQHF. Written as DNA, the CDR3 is TGTGCCAGCAGTATGCACAGGGGGCATAACAATCAGCCCCAGCATTTT.

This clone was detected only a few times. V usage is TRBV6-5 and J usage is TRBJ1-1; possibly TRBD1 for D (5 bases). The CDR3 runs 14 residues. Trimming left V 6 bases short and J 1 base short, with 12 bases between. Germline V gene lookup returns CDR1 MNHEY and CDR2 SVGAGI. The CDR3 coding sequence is TGTGCCAGCAGACGAATAGACAGGAACACTGAAGCTTTCTTT. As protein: CASRRIDRNTEAFF.

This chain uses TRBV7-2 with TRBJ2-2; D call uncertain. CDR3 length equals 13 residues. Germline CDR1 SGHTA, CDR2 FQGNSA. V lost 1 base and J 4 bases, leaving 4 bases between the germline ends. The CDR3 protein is CASSLVSTGELFF. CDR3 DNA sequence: TGTGCCAGCAGCTTAGTATCCACCGGGGAGCTGTTTTTT.

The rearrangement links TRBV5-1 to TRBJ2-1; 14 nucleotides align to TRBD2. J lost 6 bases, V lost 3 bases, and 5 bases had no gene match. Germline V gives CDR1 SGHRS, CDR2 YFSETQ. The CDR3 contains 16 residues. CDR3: CASSSTGTSGSNEQFF. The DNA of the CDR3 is TGCGCCAGCAGCTCCACCGGGACTAGCGGGAGCAATGAGCAGTTCTTC.

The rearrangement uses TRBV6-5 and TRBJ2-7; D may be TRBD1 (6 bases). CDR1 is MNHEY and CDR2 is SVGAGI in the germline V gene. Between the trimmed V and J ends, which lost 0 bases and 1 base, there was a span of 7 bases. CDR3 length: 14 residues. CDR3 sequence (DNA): TGTGCCAGCAGTTACTCCCAGGGGTCCTACGAGCAGTACTTC. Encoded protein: CASSYSQGSYEQYF.

CDR3 bases: TGTGCCAGCAGCCAAGCTGACAGGGGGCTAAATGGCTACACCTTC. The encoded protein is CASSQADRGLNGYTF. The V gene is TRBV3-1 (or the pseudogene TRBV3-2), the J gene TRBJ1-2; 10 bases match TRBD1. The trim removed 1 base at V and 6 bases at J, leaving 5 bases unmatched. Germline V gives CDR1 LGHDT, CDR2 YNNKEL (reference sequence). This CDR3 comprises 15 residues.

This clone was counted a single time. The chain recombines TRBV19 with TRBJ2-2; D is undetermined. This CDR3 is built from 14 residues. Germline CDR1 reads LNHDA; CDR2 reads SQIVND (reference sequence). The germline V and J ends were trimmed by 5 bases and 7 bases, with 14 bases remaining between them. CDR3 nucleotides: TGTGCCAGTAGTTTGAAGCGCGCCAGCGGGGAGCTGTTTTTT. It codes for CASSLKRASGELFF.

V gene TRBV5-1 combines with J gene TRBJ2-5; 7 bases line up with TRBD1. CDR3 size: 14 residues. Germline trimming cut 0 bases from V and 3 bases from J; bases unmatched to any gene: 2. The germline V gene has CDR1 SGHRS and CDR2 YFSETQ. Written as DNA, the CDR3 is TGCGCCAGCAGCTTGGGGCAGGGGGAAGAGACCCAGTACTTC. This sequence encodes CASSLGQGEETQYF.

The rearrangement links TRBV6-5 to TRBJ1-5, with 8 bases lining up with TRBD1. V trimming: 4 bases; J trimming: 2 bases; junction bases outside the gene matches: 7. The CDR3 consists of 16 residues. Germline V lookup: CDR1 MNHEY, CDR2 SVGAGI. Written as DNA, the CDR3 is TGTGCCAGCAGTTTCCGACAGGGGAGAGGCAATCAGCCCCAGCATTTT. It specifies CASSFRQGRGNQPQHF.